This T cell receptor (beta chain) came from a study of blood T cell repertoires in COVID-19. Background on the study: In each case, the material was cDNA or gDNA derived from T cells, B-cell-depleted T cells, or PBMCs.

V lost 6 bases and J lost 6, with 20 bases in between. The CDR3 has 15 residues. Germline CDR1 is MNHEY and CDR2 is SMNVEV (reference sequence). Source study methods: Estimation of nucleated cell counts was performed using reference gene primer amplification. Measured with immunoSEQ multiplex PCR; TCRdb has only the in-frame clones, and not every one. Clonal size and the V and J genes are those of that table, whereas D and trimming came from the DNA. The profile shows some 180,000 clones, 86% of them singletons. Participants spanned ages about 18 to 100 years and resided in 20 to 30 US areas. Cohorts were based on clinical histories the participants reported.

The chain employs TRBV27 and TRBJ1-1; possible D gene TRBD1, 5 bases. The clonotype comes from a woman aged 40 to 49 in a cohort exposed to, infected with or recovered from COVID-19 (not recorded which). The material sequenced was PBMCs or T cells enriched from blood (not recorded which). In DNA, the CDR3 is TGTGCCAGCAGCTTCAACCCCAATTCCAGGGCTGAAGCTTTCTTT. Amino acids: CASSFNPNSRAEAFF.